A single T cell receptor (beta chain) is shown here with its context. Its antigen is unidentified. The data derive from a study of OX40 agonist ivuxolimab in advanced cancers. Study overall: The dose-escalation cohort had hepatocellular carcinoma, melanoma, renal cell or head and neck cancer. Those enrolled were roughly 85% male, with a mean age of roughly 62 years and ages from roughly 20 to 90. Study-wide findings and caveats: At 0.1-3.0 mg/kg, partial responders had clonal expansion among the lowest observed.

Patients were ineligible given autoimmune disease history or systemic immunosuppression. Germline CDR1 MNHNS, CDR2 SASEGT. The CDR3 runs to 13 residues. The V end was cut by 6 bases, the J end by 5 bases, with 10 bases between. The data were produced by immunoSEQ multiplex PCR, yet TCRdb's version contains in-frame clones alone and is incomplete. The sample includes fewer than 50,000 clones, about 87% of them seen just once. V usage is TRBV6-1 and J usage is TRBJ1-4, with TRBD1 as a possible D gene (5 bases). Specimen: CD4+ or CD8+ T cells sorted from blood, collected in a trial of the OX40 agonist ivuxolimab. The clonotype comes from an adult with an advanced solid tumor such as melanoma, head and neck, liver or kidney cancer. The CDR3, as DNA: TGTGCCAGCAGCCAGGGACGGAATGAAAAACTGTTTTTT. Translating gives CASSQGRNEKLFF.